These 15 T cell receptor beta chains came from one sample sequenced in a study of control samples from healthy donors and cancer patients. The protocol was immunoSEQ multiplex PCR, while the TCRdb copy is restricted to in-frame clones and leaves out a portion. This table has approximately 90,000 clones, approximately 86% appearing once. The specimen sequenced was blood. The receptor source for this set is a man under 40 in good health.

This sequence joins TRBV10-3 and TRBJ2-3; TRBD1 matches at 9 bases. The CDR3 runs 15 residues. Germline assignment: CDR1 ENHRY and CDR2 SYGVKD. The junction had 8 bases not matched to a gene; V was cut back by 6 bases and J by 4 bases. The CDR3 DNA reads TGTGCCATCAGCCGGGGGACAGGGCGTGCAGATACGCAGTATTTT. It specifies CAISRGTGRADTQYF.

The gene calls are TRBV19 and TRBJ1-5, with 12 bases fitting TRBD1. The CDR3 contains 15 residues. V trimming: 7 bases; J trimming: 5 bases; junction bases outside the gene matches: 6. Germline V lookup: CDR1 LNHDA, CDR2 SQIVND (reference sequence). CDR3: CASIGTGGGYQPQHF. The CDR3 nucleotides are TGTGCCAGTATAGGGACAGGGGGCGGATATCAGCCCCAGCATTTT.

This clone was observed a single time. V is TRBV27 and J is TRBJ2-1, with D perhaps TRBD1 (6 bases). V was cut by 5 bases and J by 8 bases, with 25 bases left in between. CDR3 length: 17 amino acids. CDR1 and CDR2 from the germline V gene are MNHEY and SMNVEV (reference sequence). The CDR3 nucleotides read TGTGCCAGCAGTCAAAACCCACAGGGCCGCCTCGGGGATGAGCAGTTCTTC. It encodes CASSQNPQGRLGDEQFF.

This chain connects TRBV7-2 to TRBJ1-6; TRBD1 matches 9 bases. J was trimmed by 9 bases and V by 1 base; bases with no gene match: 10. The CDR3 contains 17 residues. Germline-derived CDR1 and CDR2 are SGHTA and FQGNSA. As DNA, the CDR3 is TGTGCCAGCAGCTTAGGACATACAGGGGGCGTTAGTTCACCCCTCCACTTT. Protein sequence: CASSLGHTGGVSSPLHF.

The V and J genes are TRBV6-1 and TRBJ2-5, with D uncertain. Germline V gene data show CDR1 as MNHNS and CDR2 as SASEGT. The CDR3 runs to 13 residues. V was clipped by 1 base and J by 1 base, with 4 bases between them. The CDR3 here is CASSEEAQETQYF. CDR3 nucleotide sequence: TGTGCCAGCAGTGAAGAGGCCCAAGAGACCCAGTACTTC.

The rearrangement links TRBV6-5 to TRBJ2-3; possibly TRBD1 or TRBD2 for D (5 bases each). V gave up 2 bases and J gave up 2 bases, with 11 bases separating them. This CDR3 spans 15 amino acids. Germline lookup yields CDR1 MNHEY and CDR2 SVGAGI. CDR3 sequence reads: CASSYGVGTTDTQYF. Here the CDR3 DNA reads TGTGCCAGCAGTTACGGGGTAGGGACCACAGATACGCAGTATTTT.

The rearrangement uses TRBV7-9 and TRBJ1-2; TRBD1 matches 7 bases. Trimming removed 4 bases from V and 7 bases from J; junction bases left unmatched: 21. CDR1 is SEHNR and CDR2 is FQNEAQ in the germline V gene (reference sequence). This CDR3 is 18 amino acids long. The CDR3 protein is CASSSNFPLTGPFSGYTF. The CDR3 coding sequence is TGTGCCAGCAGCTCTAACTTCCCCTTGACAGGGCCTTTTTCTGGCTACACCTTC. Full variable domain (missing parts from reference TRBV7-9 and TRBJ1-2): DTGVSQNPRHKITKRGQNVTFRCDPISEHNRLYWYRQTLGQGPEFLTYFQNEAQLEKSRLLSDRFSAERPKGSFSTLEIQRTEQGDSAMYLCASSSNFPLTGPFSGYTFGSGTRLTVV.

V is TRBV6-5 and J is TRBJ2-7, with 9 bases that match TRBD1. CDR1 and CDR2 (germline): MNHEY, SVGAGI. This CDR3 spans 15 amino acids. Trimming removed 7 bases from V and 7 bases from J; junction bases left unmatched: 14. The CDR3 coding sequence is TGTGCCAGCACGCCTACAGGGGGCGAAAGGGAAGAGCAGTACTTC. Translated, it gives CASTPTGGEREEQYF.

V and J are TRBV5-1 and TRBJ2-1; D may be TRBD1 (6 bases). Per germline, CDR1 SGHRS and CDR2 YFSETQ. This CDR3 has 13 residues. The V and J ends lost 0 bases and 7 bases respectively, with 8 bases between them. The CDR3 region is CASSLDRDNEQFF. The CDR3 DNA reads TGCGCCAGCAGCTTGGACAGGGATAATGAGCAGTTCTTC.

This CDR3 is CASATSAGNEQFF. The CDR3 DNA is TGTGCCAGCGCCACTAGCGCTGGCAATGAGCAGTTCTTC. The chain joins TRBV6-5 to TRBJ2-1; the match to TRBD2 covers 7 bases. The CDR3 spans 13 residues. Germline values: CDR1 MNHEY, CDR2 SVGAGI. After removal of 8 bases from V and 6 bases from J, the junction contained 7 bases not matched to a gene.

In nucleotides, the CDR3 is TGTGCCAGCAGCCACCCCCAATCTAGCGGGCTATCCTACGAGCAGTACTTC. Protein sequence: CASSHPQSSGLSYEQYF. J is TRBJ2-7 and V is TRBV7-8; 8 nucleotides line up with TRBD2. The germline CDR1 and CDR2 sequences are SGHVS and FQNEAQ. The CDR3 has 17 amino acids. The V gene end was trimmed by 5 bases and the J gene end by 1 base; junction bases not matched to a gene: 13.

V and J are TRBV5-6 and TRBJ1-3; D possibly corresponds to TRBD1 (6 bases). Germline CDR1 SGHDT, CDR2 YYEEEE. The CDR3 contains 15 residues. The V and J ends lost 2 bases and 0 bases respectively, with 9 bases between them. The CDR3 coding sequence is TGTGCCAGCAGCTTTTACAGGGTCTCTGGAAACACCATATATTTT. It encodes CASSFYRVSGNTIYF.

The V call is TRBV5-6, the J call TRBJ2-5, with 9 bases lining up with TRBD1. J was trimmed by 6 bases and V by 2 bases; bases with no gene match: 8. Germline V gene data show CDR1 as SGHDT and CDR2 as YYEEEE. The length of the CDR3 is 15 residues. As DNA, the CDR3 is TGTGCCAGCAGCTTACCCGGGACAGGGAGCAAGACCCAGTACTTC. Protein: CASSLPGTGSKTQYF.

CDR3 in amino acids: CASSSKPGGAYNEQFF. The DNA of the CDR3 is TGTGCCAGCTCATCCAAACCGGGGGGGGCCTACAATGAGCAGTTCTTC. J is TRBJ2-1 and V is TRBV18, with 8 bases identical to TRBD2. This CDR3 has 16 residues. With 5 bases clipped from V and 2 bases from J, the junction kept 8 bases outside the gene matches. CDR1 and CDR2 (germline): KGHSH, LQKENI.

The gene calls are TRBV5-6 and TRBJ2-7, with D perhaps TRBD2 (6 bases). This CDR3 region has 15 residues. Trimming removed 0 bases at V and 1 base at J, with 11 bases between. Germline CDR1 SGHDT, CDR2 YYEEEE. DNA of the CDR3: TGTGCCAGCAGCTTGGCCGGGGGTCTTTCCTACGAGCAGTACTTC. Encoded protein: CASSLAGGLSYEQYF.